The clone carrying this T cell receptor (beta chain) has a handful of counts. The second PCR ran about 6 to 12 cycles with a sample-barcoded 5' primer and J-beta primers. TCRdb re-analysed the 5' RACE reads in MiXCR, keeping a single row per CDR3 protein. Of fewer than 750,000 distinct CDR3 sequences in the sample, roughly 43% were seen once. These data originate in a study of blood T cells in healthy people across ages. The CDR3 sequence is 16 residues long. With V trimmed by 1 base and J by 5 bases, 7 bases remained unmatched. The germline V gene encodes CDR1 SGHAT and CDR2 FQNNGV. The V gene is TRBV11-2, the J gene TRBJ2-1; 8 bases fit TRBD2. This sequence originates from a man older than 75 in good health. The sequenced sample was blood. This CDR3 reads CASSLGRGVMNNEQFF. CDR3 nucleotides: TGTGCCAGCAGCTTAGGGCGGGGGGTAATGAACAATGAGCAGTTCTTC.